This note documents a single T cell receptor beta chain sequence. Its antigen is unknown. The V segment lost 8 bases and the J segment 4 bases; nucleotides outside the gene matches: 9. Germline CDR1 is SNHLY and CDR2 is FYNNEI. This CDR3 is built from 14 residues. The sample is drawn from a study of cytomegalovirus exposure and HLA in healthy donors. PCR amplification relied on 60 Vbeta primers (plus 13 Jbeta primers). This table comes from immunoSEQ multiplex PCR, and its TCRdb copy is limited to in-frame clones, with some not included. The repertoire holds some 90,000 clones, with more than 70% as singletons. Whole-study results and caveats: In a later analysis, several top co-occurrence clusters appeared linked to parvovirus B19, influenza, CMV and Epstein-Barr virus. A later analysis found TCR association rates differed by HLA locus, highest for DRB1 and lowest for HLA-C. Highly shared sequence variants in one cluster were likely a sequencing artifact.

The chain uses TRBV2 and TRBJ1-1; 8 bases map to TRBD1. The sequenced material came from PBMCs. The receptor was derived from a man in his forties in good health and CMV-seronegative. The CDR3 DNA reads TGTGCCAGCTACCAACAGGGGGGGAGCACTGAAGCTTTCTTT. This encodes CASYQQGGSTEAFF.